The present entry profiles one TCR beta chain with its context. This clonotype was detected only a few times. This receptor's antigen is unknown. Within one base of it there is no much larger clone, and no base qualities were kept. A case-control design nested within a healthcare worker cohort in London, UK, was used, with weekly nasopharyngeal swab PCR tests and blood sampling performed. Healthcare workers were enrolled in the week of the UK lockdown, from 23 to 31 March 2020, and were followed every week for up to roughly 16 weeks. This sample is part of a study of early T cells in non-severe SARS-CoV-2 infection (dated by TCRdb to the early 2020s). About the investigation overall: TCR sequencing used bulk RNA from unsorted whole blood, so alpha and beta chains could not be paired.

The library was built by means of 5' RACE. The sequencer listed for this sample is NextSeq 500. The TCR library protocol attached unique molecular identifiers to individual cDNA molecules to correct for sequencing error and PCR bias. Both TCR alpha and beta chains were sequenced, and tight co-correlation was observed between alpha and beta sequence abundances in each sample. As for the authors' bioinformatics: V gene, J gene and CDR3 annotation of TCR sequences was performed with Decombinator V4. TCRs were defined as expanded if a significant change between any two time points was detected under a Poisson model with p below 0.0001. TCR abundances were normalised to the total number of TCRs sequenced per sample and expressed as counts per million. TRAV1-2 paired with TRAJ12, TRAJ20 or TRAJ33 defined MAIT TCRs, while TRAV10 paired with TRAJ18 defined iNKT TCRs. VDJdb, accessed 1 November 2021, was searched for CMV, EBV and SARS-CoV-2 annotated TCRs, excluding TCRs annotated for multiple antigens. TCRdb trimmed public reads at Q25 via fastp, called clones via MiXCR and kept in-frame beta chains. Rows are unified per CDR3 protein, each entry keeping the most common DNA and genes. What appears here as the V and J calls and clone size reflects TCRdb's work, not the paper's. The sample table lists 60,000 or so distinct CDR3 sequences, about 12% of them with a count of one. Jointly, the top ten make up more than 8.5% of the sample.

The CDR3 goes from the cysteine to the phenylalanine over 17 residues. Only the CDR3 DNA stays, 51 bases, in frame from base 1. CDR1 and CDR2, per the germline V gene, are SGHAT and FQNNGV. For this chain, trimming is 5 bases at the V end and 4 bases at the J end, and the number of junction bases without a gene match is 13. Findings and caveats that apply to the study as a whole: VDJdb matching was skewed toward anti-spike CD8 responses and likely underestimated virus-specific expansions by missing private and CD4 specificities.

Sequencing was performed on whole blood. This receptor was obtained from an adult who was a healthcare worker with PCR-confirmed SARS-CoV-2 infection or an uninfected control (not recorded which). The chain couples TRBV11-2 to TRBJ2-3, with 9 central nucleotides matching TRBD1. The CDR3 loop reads CASSRYRDRVGADTQYF. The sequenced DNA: TGTGCCAGCAGCCGATATAGGGACAGGGTGGGCGCAGATACGCAGTATTTT.